This entry lists 24 T cell receptor beta chains sequenced from one sample in a study of OX40 agonist ivuxolimab in advanced cancers. The table came from immunoSEQ multiplex PCR; TCRdb's copy has only in-frame clones and leaves some out. The data hold some 70,000 clones, with approximately 80% observed a single time. The material was CD4+ or CD8+ T cells sorted from blood, obtained in a trial of the OX40 agonist ivuxolimab. The receptors stem from an adult with an advanced solid tumor such as melanoma, head and neck, liver or kidney cancer.

The rearrangement uses TRBV7-9 and TRBJ2-3; D gene uncertain. V was cut by 8 bases and J by 2 bases, with 23 bases left in between. The V gene's germline CDR1 is SEHNR and CDR2 FQNEAQ (reference sequence). This CDR3 spans 17 amino acids. The CDR3: CASSPPRAGPNTDTQYF. The DNA for the CDR3 is TGTGCCAGCTCCCCGCCTCGGGCAGGCCCAAACACAGATACGCAGTATTTT.

The genes are TRBV30 and TRBJ2-7; D might be TRBD1 (5 bases). CDR3 length: 14 residues. The V gene lost 6 bases and the J gene lost 2 bases, with 17 bases spanning the gap. The germline V gene has CDR1 GTSNPN and CDR2 SVGIG (reference sequence). This CDR3 reads CACDSYPNTYEQYF. CDR3 nucleotide sequence: TGTGCCTGTGACAGCTACCCTAATACCTACGAGCAGTACTTC.

This chain joins TRBV7-2 and TRBJ2-2; 10 bases agree with TRBD2. With 3 bases clipped from V and 0 bases from J, the junction kept 7 bases outside the gene matches. The germline V gene encodes CDR1 SGHTA and CDR2 FQGNSA. CDR3 size: 18 residues. CDR3 DNA: TGTGCCAGCAGCTTCGTAGCGGGAGGAGTCTCGAACACCGGGGAGCTGTTTTTT. Translated: CASSFVAGGVSNTGELFF. The full variable domain, its missing parts supplied by reference TRBV7-2 and TRBJ2-2, is GAGVSQSPSNKVTEKGKDVELRCDPISGHTALYWYRQSLGQGLEFLIYFQGNSAPDKSGLPSDRFSAERTGGSVSTLTIQRTQQEDSAVYLCASSFVAGGVSNTGELFFGEGSRLTVL.

The chain combines TRBV5-1 with TRBJ2-1; TRBD2 matches at 10 bases. Germline CDR1 and CDR2: SGHRS and YFSETQ. CDR3 length: 14 amino acids. V dropped 4 bases and J dropped 7; count of bases not matched to a gene: 5. The CDR3 bases are TGCGCCAGCAGCCCCGGGACTAGCGAAAATGAGCAGTTCTTC. Translating it yields CASSPGTSENEQFF. Full variable domain (outside the CDR3, taken from reference TRBV5-1 and TRBJ2-1): KAGVTQTPRYLIKTRGQQVTLSCSPISGHRSVSWYQQTPGQGLQFLFEYFSETQRNKGNFPGRFSGRQFSNSRSEMNVSTLELGDSALYLCASSPGTSENEQFFGPGTRLTVL.

This clone was seen a handful of times. This chain joins TRBV19 and TRBJ2-7; D remains unclear. This CDR3 spans 13 amino acids. Germline V gene sequence: CDR1 LNHDA, CDR2 SQIVND (reference sequence). Deletions cut 6 bases from V and 3 bases from J, with 12 bases between. In DNA, the CDR3 is TGTGCCAGTAGACCTGAGGCCGTCTACGAGCAGTACTTC. Translated: CASRPEAVYEQYF.

The chain links TRBV6-4 to TRBJ1-6, with a weak D call TRBD1 (5 bases). Per the germline V gene, CDR1 is MRHNA and CDR2 is SNTAGT. Trimming left V 3 bases short and J 7 bases short, with 10 bases between. CDR3 length: 14 residues. The CDR3 is CASSERDGNSPLHF. The CDR3 coding sequence is TGTGCCAGCAGTGAGCGGGACGGCAATTCACCCCTCCACTTT.

The chain employs TRBV29-1 and TRBJ2-7, with D possibly matching TRBD2 (6 bases). The V end was cut by 7 bases, the J end by 2 bases, with 12 bases between. The CDR3 length is 12 residues. From germline, CDR1 is SQVTM and CDR2 ANQGSEA. The CDR3 reads CSASPGAYEQYF. The CDR3 DNA reads as TGCAGCGCGAGCCCGGGGGCCTACGAGCAGTACTTC.

V and J are TRBV6-1 and TRBJ2-5, with D perhaps assigned TRBD1 or TRBD2 (6 bases each). Trimming pared 6 bases from V and 4 bases from J, leaving 12 bases between. The germline V gene encodes CDR1 MNHNS and CDR2 SASEGT. This CDR3 region has 13 residues. CDR3: CASRRGVGETQYF. The CDR3 nucleotides read TGTGCCAGCAGGAGGGGGGTCGGAGAGACCCAGTACTTC.

This clone was detected only once. The chain uses TRBV19 and TRBJ1-5; no definite D call. Germline-derived CDR1 and CDR2 are LNHDA and SQIVND (reference sequence). The CDR3 spans 15 residues. V lost 1 base to trimming and J lost 3 bases, with 10 bases between them. The CDR3: CASSIAPNLNQPQHF. The CDR3, as DNA: TGTGCCAGTAGTATAGCACCGAATCTCAATCAGCCCCAGCATTTT.

The chain has TRBV5-1 and TRBJ2-4; 11 bases match TRBD2. Trimming at V came to 4 bases and at J to 8 bases, leaving 5 bases not matched to a gene. The CDR3 totals 14 residues. The germline V gene has CDR1 SGHRS and CDR2 YFSETQ. This CDR3 is CASSGGTSGDIQYF. The CDR3 region has the DNA TGCGCCAGCAGCGGGGGGACTAGCGGAGACATTCAGTACTTC.

This rearrangement joins TRBV5-4 to TRBJ2-3, with 8 nucleotides matching TRBD1. V gave up 3 bases and J gave up 5 bases; unmatched junction bases: 2. Germline V gives CDR1 SGHNT, CDR2 YYREEE (reference sequence). CDR3 length equals 13 residues. The CDR3: CASSSTGGDTQYF. The DNA of the CDR3 is TGTGCCAGCAGCTCCACAGGGGGAGATACGCAGTATTTT.

This rearrangement joins TRBV10-3 to TRBJ2-5; TRBD2 aligns across 9 bases. Germline CDR1 and CDR2: ENHRY and SYGVKD. There are 14 residues in the CDR3. V lost 6 bases and J lost 2; bases outside the gene matches: 4. The CDR3 here is CAISVAGVQETQYF. The CDR3 nucleotides are TGTGCCATCAGCGTAGCGGGGGTACAAGAGACCCAGTACTTC.

The gene calls are TRBV14 and TRBJ2-5, with 9 nucleotides matching TRBD1. Germline-derived CDR1 and CDR2 are SGHDN and FVKESK. This CDR3 region has 18 residues. The ends lost 4 bases at V and 0 bases at J; junction bases unmatched: 12. Here the CDR3 DNA reads TGTGCCAGCAGCCCCGGACAGGGGCGAACCAGTTACCAAGAGACCCAGTACTTC. Protein sequence: CASSPGQGRTSYQETQYF.

The chain carries TRBV13 and TRBJ1-2, with D unresolved. V lost 2 bases and J lost 4, with 20 bases in between. The germline CDR1 and CDR2 sequences are PRHDT and FYEKMQ (reference sequence). The CDR3 has 17 amino acids. The CDR3 sequence: CASSLPQSKRSGYGYTF. In DNA form, the CDR3 reads TGTGCCAGCAGCTTACCGCAGAGTAAACGCTCAGGCTATGGCTACACCTTC.

V is TRBV5-4 and J is TRBJ1-2; D uncertain. Trimming shortened V by 0 bases and J by 2 bases, and 8 bases separated the two germline ends. Germline V lookup: CDR1 SGHNT, CDR2 YYREEE (reference sequence). This CDR3 contains 14 residues. The DNA for the CDR3 is TGTGCCAGCAGCTTGGCCTCGGACAACTATGGCTACACCTTC. Its translation is CASSLASDNYGYTF. Full variable domain (rest looked up from reference TRBV5-4 and TRBJ1-2): ETGVTQSPTHLIKTRGQQVTLRCSSQSGHNTVSWYQQALGQGPQFIFQYYREEENGRGNFPPRFSGLQFPNYSSELNVNALELDDSALYLCASSLASDNYGYTFGSGTRLTVV.

The chain combines TRBV19 with TRBJ1-3; no clear D gene. CDR3 length equals 15 residues. V lost 6 bases, J lost 0 bases, and 12 bases lay in between. Germline CDR1 and CDR2: LNHDA and SQIVND (reference sequence). Written as DNA, the CDR3 is TGTGCCAGTAGGCGAGCGTCGAGCTCTGGAAACACCATATATTTT. Amino acids: CASRRASSSGNTIYF.

The chain has TRBV20-1 and TRBJ2-1; D gene ambiguous. The germline V gene encodes CDR1 DFQATT and CDR2 SNEGSKA (reference sequence). V gave up 4 bases and J gave up 10 bases, with 8 bases separating them. The CDR3 has 10 residues. This CDR3 is CSAKSYEQFF. The CDR3 nucleotides read TGCAGTGCTAAGTCGTACGAGCAGTTCTTC.

V usage is TRBV9 and J usage is TRBJ1-2, with 11 positions matching TRBD1. From germline, CDR1 is SGDLS and CDR2 YYNGEE. Trimming took 3 bases from V and 2 from J; bases not matched to a gene: 15. The CDR3 is made up of 19 amino acids. The CDR3 bases are TGTGCCAGCAGCGCCTCAGCGAGGACAGGGGGCTTTGGGAACTATGGCTACACCTTC. It encodes CASSASARTGGFGNYGYTF.

The chain couples TRBV19 to TRBJ1-5; unclear D gene. Deletions cut 5 bases from V and 7 bases from J, with 9 bases between. Germline V gives CDR1 LNHDA, CDR2 SQIVND (reference sequence). This CDR3 has 12 residues. The CDR3 nucleotides read TGTGCCAGTAGTCCCCATTTGCAGCCCCAGCATTTT. Protein: CASSPHLQPQHF.

This clone was detected a few times. This chain joins TRBV5-1 and TRBJ2-1; D is undetermined. The CDR3 covers 12 residues. Germline V gives CDR1 SGHRS, CDR2 YFSETQ. V lost 1 base and J 8 bases, leaving 7 bases between the germline ends. The CDR3 DNA reads as TGCGCCAGCAGCTTGAGGAGCGATGAGCAGTTCTTC. It specifies CASSLRSDEQFF.

The J gene is TRBJ2-1, the V gene TRBV5-5; TRBD2 agrees at 8 bases. Germline V gene sequence: CDR1 SGHKS, CDR2 YYEKEE (reference sequence). The CDR3 is made up of 16 amino acids. Trimming cost V 3 bases and J 6 bases; bases outside gene matches: 11. The chain's CDR3 is CASSSSWAGGPNEQFF. In nucleotides, the CDR3 is TGTGCCAGCAGCTCGTCCTGGGCGGGGGGACCCAATGAGCAGTTCTTC.

The chain joins TRBV7-2 to TRBJ2-3, with 11 bases fitting TRBD2. There are 15 residues in the CDR3. Germline values: CDR1 SGHTA, CDR2 FQGNSA. The V gene end was trimmed by 5 bases and the J gene end by 0 bases; junction bases not matched to a gene: 1. In nucleotides, the CDR3 is TGTGCCAGCAGCCCTAGCGGGGGGAGCACAGATACGCAGTATTTT. It yields the protein CASSPSGGSTDTQYF. Based on the CDR3 plus reference TRBV7-2 and TRBJ2-3, the full variable domain is GAGVSQSPSNKVTEKGKDVELRCDPISGHTALYWYRQSLGQGLEFLIYFQGNSAPDKSGLPSDRFSAERTGGSVSTLTIQRTQQEDSAVYLCASSPSGGSTDTQYFGPGTRLTVL.

This chain uses TRBV6-6 with TRBJ2-3, with D unresolved. There are 12 residues in the CDR3. From germline, CDR1 is MNHNY and CDR2 SVGAGI (reference sequence). Between the trimmed V and J ends, which lost 8 bases and 3 bases, there was a span of 9 bases. CDR3 region: CASLESTDTQYF. DNA of the CDR3: TGTGCCAGCCTGGAGTCAACAGATACGCAGTATTTT.

The chain combines TRBV4-1 with TRBJ2-7; no clear D gene. The germline V gene has CDR1 MGHRA and CDR2 YSYEKL. The CDR3 runs 14 residues. V shed 5 bases and J shed 6 bases, with 17 bases lying between them. CDR3 protein: CASSRAQQGAEQYF. Written as DNA, the CDR3 is TGCGCCAGCAGCAGGGCCCAGCAAGGCGCCGAGCAGTACTTC.